The 21 T cell receptor beta chains below come from one sample, sequenced in a study of T-cell reconstitution after alpha-beta-depleted transplantation in children. Molecular barcoding with unique molecular identifiers was used for the TCRbeta library. TCRdb ran MiXCR on the PCR reads and lists one entry per CDR3 protein. The table lists 200,000 or so distinct CDR3 sequences, approximately 8.4% of them singletons. The sample consisted of PBMCs, mostly from graft donor cells, taken 360 days after TCRalphabeta/CD19-depleted stem cell transplant. These receptors all come from a male patient under 10 years old who had a stem cell transplant for acute myeloid leukemia, so the T cells may come from the graft donor.

The CDR3 is CSARQGPTNEKLFF. In nucleotides, the CDR3 is TGCAGTGCACGACAGGGGCCCACTAATGAAAAACTGTTTTTT. The V and J genes are TRBV20-1 and TRBJ1-4, with 8 bases aligning to TRBD1. Looked up from germline, CDR1 is DFQATT and CDR2 is SNEGSKA (reference sequence). With V trimmed by 6 bases and J by 2 bases, 5 bases remained unmatched. The CDR3 loop spans 14 amino acids.

Many counts were recorded for this clonotype. V and J are TRBV5-1 and TRBJ2-1; the D is unclear. V was cut by 5 bases and J by 0 bases, with 12 bases left in between. The CDR3 contains 15 residues. Germline lookup yields CDR1 SGHRS and CDR2 YFSETQ. The CDR3 bases are TGCGCCAGCAGGCTAGGACGGAGCTCCTACAATGAGCAGTTCTTC. Translating it yields CASRLGRSSYNEQFF.

In this sample, this clonotype turned up a few times. The rearrangement links TRBV20-1 to TRBJ2-1; 11 bases match TRBD2. Trimming cost V 1 base and J 4 bases; bases outside gene matches: 9. This CDR3 is 17 amino acids long. Germline V gene sequence: CDR1 DFQATT, CDR2 SNEGSKA (reference sequence). For the CDR3, the DNA is TGCAGTGCTAGAGGGGCCCCCACTAGCGGGGGATACAATGAGCAGTTCTTC. Amino acids: CSARGAPTSGGYNEQFF.

This clonotype was counted a few times. The chain has TRBV20-1 and TRBJ2-3, with 7 bases identical to TRBD2. In germline, CDR1 is DFQATT, CDR2 SNEGSKA (reference sequence). V was pared by 5 bases and J by 1 base, with 18 bases of the junction left unmatched. This CDR3 has 18 amino acids. The CDR3 bases are TGCAGTGCTCCCGGCCCCCTACTACTAGCGAGTCGCACAGATACGCAGTATTTT. Protein product: CSAPGPLLLASRTDTQYF.

This clonotype was detected only a few times. V is TRBV29-1 and J is TRBJ2-5, with TRBD1 matching over 7 bases. The CDR3 has 12 residues. V shed 7 bases and J 5 bases; nucleotides not matched to a gene: 7. The V gene's germline CDR1 is SQVTM and CDR2 ANQGSEA. The DNA of the CDR3 is TGCAGCGCTCTCGGGACAGCTGAGACCCAGTACTTC. This codes for CSALGTAETQYF. Using reference TRBV29-1 and TRBJ2-5 for the parts outside the CDR3, the full variable domain is SAVISQKPSRDICQRGTSLTIQCQVDSQVTMMFWYRQQPGQSLTLIATANQGSEATYESGFVIDKFPISRPNLTFSTLTVSNMSPEDSSIYLCSALGTAETQYFGPGTRLLVL.

This clonotype was recorded at least ten times. The gene calls are TRBV5-1 and TRBJ2-3, with unresolved D. Germline CDR1 SGHRS, CDR2 YFSETQ. V was pared by 3 bases and J by 0 bases, with 8 bases between. The CDR3 runs 14 residues. CDR3 sequence (DNA): TGCGCCAGCAGCTGGATGTGGAGCACAGATACGCAGTATTTT. Protein product: CASSWMWSTDTQYF.

This clonotype was counted only a few times. The chain carries TRBV20-1 and TRBJ2-5, with a weak D call TRBD2 (6 bases). The CDR3 is 15 residues long. V was shortened by 6 bases and J by 7 bases, with 24 bases between the two germline ends. Looked up from germline, CDR1 is DFQATT and CDR2 is SNEGSKA (reference sequence). In DNA, the CDR3 is TGCAGTGCCCTCTCTTCTTCCCGGGCCGGGGGGACCCAGTACTTC. This codes for CSALSSSRAGGTQYF.

The chain joins TRBV7-9 to TRBJ2-3, with 10 nucleotides matching TRBD2. Germline V CDR1 and CDR2: SEHNR, FQNEAQ (reference sequence). This CDR3 is built from 15 residues. V lost 2 bases, J lost 1 base, and 0 bases stayed unmatched. In DNA form, the CDR3 reads TGTGCCAGCAGCTTACTAGCGGGGGGCACAGATACGCAGTATTTT. Protein product: CASSLLAGGTDTQYF.

This chain connects TRBV5-1 to TRBJ2-5, with 7 bases identical to TRBD2. The germline V gene has CDR1 SGHRS and CDR2 YFSETQ. J was trimmed by 4 bases and V by 2 bases; bases with no gene match: 5. The CDR3 runs to 14 residues. CDR3 sequence: CASSFNTGGETQYF. CDR3 nucleotides: TGCGCCAGCAGCTTTAATACGGGAGGAGAGACCCAGTACTTC.

The gene calls are TRBV20-1 and TRBJ1-6, with 9 bases lining up with TRBD1. The trim removed 2 bases at V and 0 bases at J, leaving 8 bases unmatched. Germline CDR1 reads DFQATT; CDR2 reads SNEGSKA (reference sequence). This CDR3 has 18 residues. CDR3 loop: CSARRGQGAISYNSPLHF. CDR3 sequence (DNA): TGCAGTGCTAGAAGGGGACAGGGTGCAATCTCCTATAATTCACCCCTCCACTTT.

This clonotype was detected many times. The gene calls are TRBV4-1 and TRBJ2-1, with D unresolved. V lost 0 bases and J 5 bases, leaving 5 bases between the germline ends. This CDR3 region has 13 residues. Per germline, CDR1 MGHRA and CDR2 YSYEKL. The CDR3 coding sequence is TGCGCCAGCAGCCAAGATATGGACAATGAGCAGTTCTTC. Its protein product is CASSQDMDNEQFF.

This clonotype was seen many times. This rearrangement joins TRBV20-1 to TRBJ2-3; TRBD1 might be the D (6 bases). Looked up from germline, CDR1 is DFQATT and CDR2 is SNEGSKA (reference sequence). CDR3 length: 14 amino acids. V was clipped by 2 bases and J by 5 bases, with 14 bases between them. Here the CDR3 DNA reads TGCAGTGCTAGACCCTGGACAGTACTAGATACGCAGTATTTT. Translated, it gives CSARPWTVLDTQYF.

The rearrangement joins TRBV5-1 to TRBJ2-2; tentatively, D is TRBD1 or TRBD2 (6 bases each). There are 15 residues in the CDR3. The V gene's germline CDR1 is SGHRS and CDR2 YFSETQ. Trimming removed 1 base at V and 4 bases at J, with 11 bases between. The chain's CDR3 is CASSLPGGFTGELFF. The CDR3 nucleotides are TGCGCCAGCAGCTTGCCCGGGGGCTTCACCGGGGAGCTGTTTTTT. The whole variable domain, remainder taken from reference TRBV5-1 and TRBJ2-2, is KAGVTQTPRYLIKTRGQQVTLSCSPISGHRSVSWYQQTPGQGLQFLFEYFSETQRNKGNFPGRFSGRQFSNSRSEMNVSTLELGDSALYLCASSLPGGFTGELFFGEGSRLTVL.

The table lists this clonotype with many counts. The chain couples TRBV5-5 to TRBJ1-1; D unclear. CDR3 length equals 13 residues. Germline CDR1 reads SGHKS; CDR2 reads YYEKEE (reference sequence). V was cut by 3 bases and J by 1 base, with 7 bases left in between. The CDR3 loop is CASSSGSNTEAFF. CDR3 bases: TGTGCCAGCAGCTCGGGATCGAACACTGAAGCTTTCTTT. The full variable domain, completed using reference TRBV5-5 and TRBJ1-1, is DAGVTQSPTHLIKTRGQQVTLRCSPISGHKSVSWYQQVLGQGPQFIFQYYEKEERGRGNFPDRFSARQFPNYSSELNVNALLLGDSALYLCASSSGSNTEAFFGQGTRLTVV.

There are many counts of this clonotype. The chain carries TRBV5-1 and TRBJ2-1; perhaps TRBD1 as D (5 bases). CDR1 is SGHRS, CDR2 YFSETQ, per germline. CDR3 length: 17 amino acids. Trimming left V 2 bases short and J 1 base short, with 16 bases between. CDR3 amino acids: CASSFGQGDGSYNEQFF. Here the CDR3 DNA reads TGCGCCAGCAGCTTCGGCCAGGGCGATGGGTCCTACAATGAGCAGTTCTTC.

This clonotype was observed at least ten times. The rearrangement uses TRBV7-2 and TRBJ1-1; 9 bases are shared with TRBD1. Germline CDR1 is SGHTA and CDR2 is FQGNSA. The CDR3 has 17 residues. J lost 0 bases, V lost 2 bases, and 7 bases had no gene match. The CDR3 DNA reads TGTGCCAGCAGCTTACAACAGGGGGCCCCCTTGAACACTGAAGCTTTCTTT. Protein: CASSLQQGAPLNTEAFF.

The CDR3 DNA sequence: TGTGCCTGGAGAAACCCGGGGGGTTACGAGCAGTACGTC. It is translated as CAWRNPGGYEQYV. The rearrangement joins TRBV30 to TRBJ2-7, with 7 positions matching TRBD2. J gave up 4 bases and V 3 bases, and 6 bases lay outside the gene matches. The CDR3 is 13 residues long. The germline V gene encodes CDR1 GTSNPN and CDR2 SVGIG (reference sequence).

Ten or more counts support this clonotype. This chain connects TRBV20-1 to TRBJ2-7; D remains ambiguous. V gave up 0 bases and J gave up 7 bases, with 16 bases separating them. CDR3 length: 14 amino acids. The germline gives CDR1 DFQATT, CDR2 SNEGSKA (reference sequence). The CDR3 spells CSARDGKLLFEQYF. Here the CDR3 DNA reads TGCAGTGCTAGAGATGGAAAGCTCCTGTTTGAGCAGTACTTC.

Ten or more counts support this clonotype. The V and J genes are TRBV20-1 and TRBJ2-1; TRBD2 is a possible D gene (6 bases). Between the trimmed V and J ends, which lost 4 bases and 3 bases, there was a span of 13 bases. CDR3 size: 14 residues. CDR1 is DFQATT and CDR2 is SNEGSKA in the germline V gene (reference sequence). The CDR3 sequence: CSAKGGEVYNEQFF. In DNA, the CDR3 is TGCAGTGCTAAGGGCGGGGAGGTCTACAATGAGCAGTTCTTC.

This clonotype has more than one count but fewer than ten. The chain has TRBV7-8 and TRBJ2-7; D uncertain. Per germline, CDR1 SGHVS and CDR2 FQNEAQ. The length of the CDR3 is 13 residues. V was pared by 4 bases and J by 4 bases, with 11 bases between. The CDR3 here is CASSSARPYEQYF. The CDR3 coding sequence is TGTGCCAGCAGCTCCGCGAGGCCTTACGAGCAGTACTTC.

The chain has TRBV7-8 and TRBJ2-7; 7 bases align to TRBD2. The CDR3 runs 14 residues. J was trimmed by 2 bases and V by 7 bases; bases with no gene match: 8. Germline V gives CDR1 SGHVS, CDR2 FQNEAQ. The CDR3 loop is CASTRAGDAYEQYF. The CDR3 DNA is TGTGCCAGCACCCGTGCGGGGGATGCCTACGAGCAGTACTTC.